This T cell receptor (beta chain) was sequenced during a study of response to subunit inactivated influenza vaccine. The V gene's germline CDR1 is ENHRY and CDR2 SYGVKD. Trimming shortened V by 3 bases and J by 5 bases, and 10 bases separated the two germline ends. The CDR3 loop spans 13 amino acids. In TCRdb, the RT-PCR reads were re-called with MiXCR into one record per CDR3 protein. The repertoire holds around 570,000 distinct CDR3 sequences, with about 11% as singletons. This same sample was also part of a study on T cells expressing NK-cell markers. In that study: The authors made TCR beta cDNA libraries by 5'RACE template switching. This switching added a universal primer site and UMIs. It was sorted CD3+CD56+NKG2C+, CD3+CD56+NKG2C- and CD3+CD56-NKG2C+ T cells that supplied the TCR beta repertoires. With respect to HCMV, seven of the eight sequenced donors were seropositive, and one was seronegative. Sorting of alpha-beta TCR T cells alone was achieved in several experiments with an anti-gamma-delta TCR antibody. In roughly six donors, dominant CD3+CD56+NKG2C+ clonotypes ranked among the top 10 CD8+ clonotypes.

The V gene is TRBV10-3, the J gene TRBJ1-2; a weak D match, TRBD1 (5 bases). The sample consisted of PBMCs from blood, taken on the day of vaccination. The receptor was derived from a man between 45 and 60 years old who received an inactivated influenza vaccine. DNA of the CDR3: TGTGCCATCAGTGAAGGGGTCAGATATGGCTACACCTTC. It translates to CAISEGVRYGYTF.